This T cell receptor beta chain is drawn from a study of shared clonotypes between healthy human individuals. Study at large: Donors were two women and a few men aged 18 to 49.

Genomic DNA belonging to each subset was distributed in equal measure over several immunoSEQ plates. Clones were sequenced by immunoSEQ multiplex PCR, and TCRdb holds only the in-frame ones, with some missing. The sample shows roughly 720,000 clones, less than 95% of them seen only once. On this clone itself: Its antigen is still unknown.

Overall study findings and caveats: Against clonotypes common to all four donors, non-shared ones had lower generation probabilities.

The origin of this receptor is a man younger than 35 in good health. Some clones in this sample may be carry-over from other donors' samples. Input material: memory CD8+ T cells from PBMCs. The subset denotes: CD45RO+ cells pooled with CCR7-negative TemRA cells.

CDR3 coding DNA: TGCGCCAGCAGCCAAGGGATGAGGGCCACCGGGGAGCTGTTTTTT. Protein product: CASSQGMRATGELFF. V and J are TRBV4-1 and TRBJ2-2; TRBD2 is a possible D gene (5 bases). V gave up 1 base and J gave up 4 bases, with 10 bases separating them. This CDR3 has 15 residues. The germline V gene encodes CDR1 MGHRA and CDR2 YSYEKL.